This entry features one T cell receptor (beta chain) sequence. Its binding antigen is unknown. No much larger clone exists at a distance of one base, and base qualities are not known. Receptor amplification or capture employed the immunoSEQ multiplex PCR assay. Processing in the source paper ran as follows. To diagnose cytomegalovirus status from the catalog of TCR beta chain sequences, a statistical classification framework was built. Not all clones reach the TCRdb copy of this immuneACCESS table, which keeps in-frame sequences only. Checked studies attribute under half of the gap to unresolved V genes and leave the rest unexplained. D and trimming were read from the DNA, whereas the V and J calls and clone size are those reported in that table. For this sample the table gives about 360,000 clones, of which 80% to 90% were detected only once. Jointly, the top ten make up about 0.8% of the sample.

The germline V and J ends show losses of 1 base and 6 bases respectively, and no gene match explains 5 bases of the junction. From its cysteine to its phenylalanine, the CDR3 spans 15 amino acids. This entry keeps only the CDR3 DNA: 45 bases, framed from base 1. The germline V gene specifies KGHSH as CDR1 and LQKENI as CDR2. Donors formed part of the validation cohort, which comprised 95 to 150 subjects and was distinct from the first cohort of 666 subjects. The data originate from a study of cytomegalovirus exposure and HLA in healthy donors (TCRdb year 2017). General notes on the study: According to a later analysis, the 120 or so validation repertoires were produced on the same platform as the approximately 620 repertoires of the first cohort. The aim of the study was to test whether cataloging public T cell receptors could identify signatures of past pathogen exposure. Besides the first cohort of hundreds of subjects, a separate validation cohort made up of roughly 120 different subjects was used. High-throughput TCR immunosequencing, statistical association of individual TCRs with disease status, and machine learning were combined to predict cytomegalovirus infection status. General findings and caveats noted by the study authors: The study gave a list of around 170 TCR beta chains associated with cytomegalovirus. In a later analysis, TCRs clustered in the first cohort were found to also tend to co-occur in the approximately 120 validation repertoires, with 85% to 95% of cluster scores above 0. It was suggested by the authors that the approach could potentially be generalized to other disease states and immunological phenotypes. The classifier was reported to diagnose cytomegalovirus status with high specificity and sensitivity in both the original and validation cohorts. A later analysis had no HLA typing for the validation cohort, so co-occurrence there was scored across all 110 or so repertoires. A few of the identified cytomegalovirus-associated TCR beta chains were confirmed in vitro to be specific for cytomegalovirus antigens. While some public TCRs were present in many individuals, most TCR sequences turned up only very rarely across donors.

The rearrangement combines TRBV18 with TRBJ2-2; 7 central nucleotides agree with TRBD1. This TCR was recovered from a woman younger than 35 in good health and CMV-seronegative. Material for sequencing was PBMCs. The DNA sequence is given as TGTGCCAGCTCACCACTACAGGGGCGTGCCGGGGAGCTGTTTTTT. Its product reads: CASSPLQGRAGELFF.